These 23 T cell receptor beta chains share one sample of origin, sequenced in a study of cytomegalovirus exposure and HLA in healthy donors. Vbeta (60) and Jbeta (13) primers were used in the PCR. Profiled with immunoSEQ multiplex PCR; TCRdb holds only in-frame clones, not every one. The sample lists around 120,000 clones; about 73% were seen once. The sequenced sample was PBMCs. The receptors come from a human donor in good health.

The chain uses TRBV4-3 and TRBJ2-1, with 10 bases lining up with TRBD1. The length of the CDR3 is 17 residues. Germline trimming cut 0 bases from V and 3 bases from J; bases unmatched to any gene: 5. Germline V gene lookup returns CDR1 LGHNA and CDR2 YSLEER. The CDR3: CASSQDGTGVDYNEQFF. The CDR3 DNA reads TGCGCCAGCAGCCAAGACGGGACAGGGGTAGACTACAATGAGCAGTTCTTC.

This clone appeared a few times. The chain is built from TRBV28 and TRBJ1-1; D ambiguous. Germline CDR1 is MDHEN and CDR2 is SYDVKM. The CDR3 sequence is 17 residues long. The V and J ends lost 3 bases and 2 bases respectively, with 19 bases between them. The DNA of the CDR3 is TGTGCCAGCAGTTTTGGAGGGAAAACGGCCCTTAACACTGAAGCTTTCTTT. It is translated as CASSFGGKTALNTEAFF. Drawing the rest from reference TRBV28 and TRBJ1-1, the complete variable domain is DVKVTQSSRYLVKRTGEKVFLECVQDMDHENMFWYRQDPGLGLRLIYFSYDVKMKEKGDIPEGYSVSREKKERFSLILESASTNQTSMYLCASSFGGKTALNTEAFFGQGTRLTVV.

This rearrangement joins TRBV7-8 to TRBJ2-5, with 8 bases identical to TRBD1. Per the germline V gene, CDR1 is SGHVS and CDR2 is FQNEAQ. This CDR3 region has 15 residues. The trim removed 5 bases at V and 4 bases at J, leaving 9 bases unmatched. The CDR3 DNA is TGTGCCAGCAGCCCTGGGACAGGCCGGGTAGAGACCCAGTACTTC. Translating gives CASSPGTGRVETQYF.

This clone was seen a single time. The chain recombines TRBV11-3 with TRBJ2-2; D gene ambiguous. The CDR3 runs to 14 residues. V gave up 4 bases and J gave up 0 bases, with 6 bases separating them. Germline loops: CDR1 SGHNT, CDR2 YENEEA. Here the CDR3 reads CASSSLANTGELFF. DNA of the CDR3: TGTGCCAGCAGCTCGCTAGCGAACACCGGGGAGCTGTTTTTT. The variable domain in full, completed from reference TRBV11-3 and TRBJ2-2, reads EAGVVQSPRYKIIEKKQPVAFWCNPISGHNTLYWYLQNLGQGPELLIRYENEEAVDDSQLPKDRFSAERLKGVDSTLKIQPAELGDSAVYLCASSSLANTGELFFGEGSRLTVL.

This chain connects TRBV27 to TRBJ2-5, with D maybe TRBD2 (7 bases). The CDR3 covers 16 residues. The V end was cut by 3 bases, the J end by 4 bases, with 18 bases between. Germline CDR1 MNHEY, CDR2 SMNVEV (reference sequence). For the CDR3, the DNA is TGTGCCAGCAGTTTGGGGGGGGCGAGACTCCGAGAGACCCAGTACTTC. Its translation: CASSLGGARLRETQYF.

The chain is built from TRBV9 and TRBJ2-7, with 13 bases identical to TRBD2. Germline CDR1 is SGDLS and CDR2 is YYNGEE. The V segment lost 2 bases and the J segment 7 bases; nucleotides outside the gene matches: 27. This CDR3 region has 22 residues. CDR3 sequence: CASSVPESQAGTSGTPLGEQYF. Here the CDR3 DNA reads TGTGCCAGCAGCGTCCCCGAATCCCAGGCCGGGACTAGCGGGACCCCTCTAGGAGAGCAGTACTTC.

The table lists this clone with a few counts. This rearrangement joins TRBV28 to TRBJ2-1, with 9 bases matching TRBD1. The CDR3 sequence is 15 residues long. Germline CDR1 reads MDHEN; CDR2 reads SYDVKM. V lost 7 bases, J lost 8 bases, and 12 bases stayed unmatched. DNA for the CDR3: TGTGCCAGCATCCAAACAGGGGGCGCTTTAGATGAGCAGTTCTTC. As protein: CASIQTGGALDEQFF.

V gene TRBV6-1 combines with J gene TRBJ1-6; 11 nucleotides agree with TRBD1. V gave up 4 bases and J gave up 6 bases; unmatched junction bases: 5. This CDR3 is 16 amino acids long. Germline V gives CDR1 MNHNS, CDR2 SASEGT. CDR3 nucleotides: TGTGCCAGCAGTGGAGGGACAGGGGGTCGTAATTCACCCCTCCACTTT. It codes for CASSGGTGGRNSPLHF.

The genes are TRBV27 and TRBJ2-2, with 7 positions matching TRBD1. V was pared by 3 bases and J by 5 bases, with 9 bases of the junction left unmatched. Germline values: CDR1 MNHEY, CDR2 SMNVEV (reference sequence). This CDR3 is 16 amino acids long. CDR3 in amino acids: CASSFFTGVGTGELFF. The DNA of the CDR3 is TGTGCCAGCAGTTTTTTCACAGGGGTAGGGACCGGGGAGCTGTTTTTT.

V gene TRBV5-1 combines with J gene TRBJ2-7; a possible D gene is TRBD2 (7 bases). The V end was cut by 4 bases, the J end by 0 bases, with 14 bases between. This CDR3 comprises 15 residues. Per the germline V gene, CDR1 is SGHRS and CDR2 is YFSETQ. The CDR3 DNA reads TGCGCCAGCAGCCGGGGGGACATGAGCTCCTACGAGCAGTACTTC. Protein sequence: CASSRGDMSSYEQYF.

The chain links TRBV5-4 to TRBJ2-2, with 9 bases identical to TRBD1. The germline gives CDR1 SGHNT, CDR2 YYREEE (reference sequence). With V trimmed by 2 bases and J by 5 bases, 7 bases remained unmatched. The CDR3 is 16 residues long. The CDR3: CASSLPGQGGTGELFF. In nucleotides, the CDR3 is TGTGCCAGCAGCTTACCGGGACAGGGCGGTACCGGGGAGCTGTTTTTT.

The V gene is TRBV5-1, the J gene TRBJ1-1, with 8 bases lining up with TRBD1. The CDR3 totals 14 residues. CDR1 and CDR2 (germline): SGHRS, YFSETQ. Trimming took 1 base from V and 4 from J; bases not matched to a gene: 3. The CDR3 DNA is TGCGCCAGCAGCTTGCCCGGACAGGGCACTGAAGCTTTCTTT. Translating it yields CASSLPGQGTEAFF.

This clone was seen a handful of times. The V and J genes are TRBV9 and TRBJ2-3; no clear D gene. The germline V gene has CDR1 SGDLS and CDR2 YYNGEE. The CDR3 totals 16 residues. V lost 0 bases, J lost 3 bases, and 14 bases lay in between. The CDR3 coding sequence is TGTGCCAGCAGCGTAGGAGTAGACACCCGTACAGATACGCAGTATTTT. It encodes CASSVGVDTRTDTQYF.

This sequence joins TRBV28 and TRBJ2-7, with a possible D match to TRBD1 (6 bases). Germline CDR1 MDHEN, CDR2 SYDVKM. CDR3 length: 15 amino acids. Trimming removed 3 bases from V and 6 bases from J, with 18 bases in between. As DNA, the CDR3 is TGTGCCAGCAGTTTTCATCAGGGGCTGGGTGTCGAGCAGTACTTC. This codes for CASSFHQGLGVEQYF.

Concerning this clone itself: The same CDR3 is also encoded by other DNA sequences in this sample. The chain carries TRBV9 and TRBJ1-2; TRBD1 agrees at 10 bases. CDR3 length equals 15 residues. Germline lookup yields CDR1 SGDLS and CDR2 YYNGEE. V was pared by 0 bases and J by 8 bases, with 7 bases of the junction left unmatched. The CDR3 DNA is TGTGCCAGCAGCGTAGGGGGACAGGGGTTCTACGGCTACACCTTC. It is translated as CASSVGGQGFYGYTF.

The gene calls are TRBV18 and TRBJ1-2; D not resolved. The CDR3 has 12 amino acids. V lost 2 bases and J 6 bases, leaving 7 bases between the germline ends. Germline-derived CDR1 and CDR2 are KGHSH and LQKENI. CDR3 residues: CASSPNSHGYTF. The CDR3 DNA follows: TGTGCCAGCTCACCAAACAGCCATGGCTACACCTTC.

The chain couples TRBV7-9 to TRBJ2-2, with 8 bases lining up with TRBD2. Germline lookup yields CDR1 SEHNR and CDR2 FQNEAQ (reference sequence). The CDR3 totals 14 residues. J lost 1 base, V lost 7 bases, and 2 bases had no gene match. CDR3 loop: CASISGGNTGELFF. The CDR3 region has the DNA TGTGCCAGCATCAGCGGGGGGAACACCGGGGAGCTGTTTTTT.

This clone came up once. This sequence joins TRBV5-1 and TRBJ1-1, with TRBD1 matching over 9 bases. Per the germline V gene, CDR1 is SGHRS and CDR2 is YFSETQ. The CDR3 runs 15 residues. The junction had 10 bases not matched to a gene; V was cut back by 4 bases and J by 6 bases. CDR3 loop: CASSPRTGAGAEAFF. CDR3 bases: TGCGCCAGCAGCCCCCGGACAGGGGCGGGGGCTGAAGCTTTCTTT. Variable domain in full (rest from reference TRBV5-1 and TRBJ1-1): KAGVTQTPRYLIKTRGQQVTLSCSPISGHRSVSWYQQTPGQGLQFLFEYFSETQRNKGNFPGRFSGRQFSNSRSEMNVSTLELGDSALYLCASSPRTGAGAEAFFGQGTRLTVV.

This clone has only a few counts. This chain links TRBV19 with TRBJ2-3; D call uncertain. This CDR3 is built from 11 residues. Trimming shortened V by 4 bases and J by 10 bases, and 9 bases separated the two germline ends. Germline V gene lookup returns CDR1 LNHDA and CDR2 SQIVND (reference sequence). CDR3 loop: CASSRSGPQYF. DNA of the CDR3: TGTGCCAGTAGTAGGAGTGGCCCGCAGTATTTT.

The rearrangement links TRBV5-1 to TRBJ1-2; 7 bases are shared with TRBD1. Trimming cost V 4 bases and J 6 bases; bases outside gene matches: 6. There are 13 residues in the CDR3. Germline V CDR1 and CDR2: SGHRS, YFSETQ. The CDR3 sequence is CASSRGQGDGYTF. As DNA, the CDR3 is TGCGCCAGCAGCCGAGGGCAGGGGGATGGCTACACCTTC.

J is TRBJ1-2 and V is TRBV4-1; TRBD1 matches 9 bases. Trimming at V came to 2 bases and at J to 6 bases, leaving 16 bases not matched to a gene. The CDR3 has 18 residues. CDR1 is MGHRA, CDR2 YSYEKL, per germline. The CDR3 DNA sequence: TGCGCCAGCAGCCAATTCGGATTGGGGACAGGGAGGGGAAATGGCTACACCTTC. This sequence encodes CASSQFGLGTGRGNGYTF.

This clone was seen just once. DNA for the CDR3: TGCGCCAGCAGCCGTCAACAGGGGAGTACTGAAAAACTGTTTTTT. It yields the protein CASSRQQGSTEKLFF. The rearrangement joins TRBV4-3 to TRBJ1-4; TRBD1 matches at 7 bases. This CDR3 region has 15 residues. J gave up 7 bases and V 4 bases, and 9 bases lay outside the gene matches. Germline V lookup: CDR1 LGHNA, CDR2 YSLEER.

This clone was counted between two and nine times. The chain has TRBV5-1 and TRBJ2-5; 9 bases line up with TRBD2. From germline, CDR1 is SGHRS and CDR2 YFSETQ. Trimming cost V 3 bases and J 1 base; bases outside gene matches: 7. This CDR3 region has 16 residues. As DNA, the CDR3 is TGCGCCAGCAGCTCTTGGCGGGGGGGACCCCAAGAGACCCAGTACTTC. This gives the protein CASSSWRGGPQETQYF.